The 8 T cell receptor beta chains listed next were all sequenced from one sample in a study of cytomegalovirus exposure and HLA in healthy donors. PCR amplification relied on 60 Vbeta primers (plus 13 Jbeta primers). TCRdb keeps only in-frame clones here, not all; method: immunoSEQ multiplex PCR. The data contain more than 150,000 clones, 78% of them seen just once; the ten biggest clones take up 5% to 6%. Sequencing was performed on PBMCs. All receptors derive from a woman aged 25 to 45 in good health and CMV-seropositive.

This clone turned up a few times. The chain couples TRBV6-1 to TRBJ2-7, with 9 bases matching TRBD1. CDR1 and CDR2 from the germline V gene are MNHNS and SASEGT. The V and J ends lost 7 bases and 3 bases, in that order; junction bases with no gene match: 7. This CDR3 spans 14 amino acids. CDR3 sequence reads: CASNRRQGGYEQYF. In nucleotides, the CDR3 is TGTGCCAGCAACCGGAGACAGGGGGGCTACGAGCAGTACTTC.

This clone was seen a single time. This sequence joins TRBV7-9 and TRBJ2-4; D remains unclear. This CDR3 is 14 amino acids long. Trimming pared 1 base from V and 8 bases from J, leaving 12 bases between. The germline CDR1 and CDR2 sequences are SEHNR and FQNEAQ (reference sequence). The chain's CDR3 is CASSLEKPSDIQYF. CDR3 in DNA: TGTGCCAGCAGCTTAGAGAAGCCCTCGGACATTCAGTACTTC.

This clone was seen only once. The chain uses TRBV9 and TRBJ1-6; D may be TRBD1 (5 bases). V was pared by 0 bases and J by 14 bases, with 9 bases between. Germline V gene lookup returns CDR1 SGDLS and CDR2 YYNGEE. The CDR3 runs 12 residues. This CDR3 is CASSVGGETLHF. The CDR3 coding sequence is TGTGCCAGCAGCGTAGGGGGGGAAACCCTCCACTTT.

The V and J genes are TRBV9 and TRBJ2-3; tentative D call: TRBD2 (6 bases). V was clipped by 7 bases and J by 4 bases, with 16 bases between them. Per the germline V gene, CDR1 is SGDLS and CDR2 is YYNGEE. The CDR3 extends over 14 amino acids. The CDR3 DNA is TGTGCCAGCGGGGGTGCGGGGTTTCCAGATACGCAGTATTTT. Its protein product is CASGGAGFPDTQYF.

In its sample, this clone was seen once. The CDR3 region is CASSYSSLAARETQYF. In DNA, the CDR3 is TGTGCCAGCAGTTACTCGAGCCTAGCGGCAAGGGAGACCCAGTACTTC. V is TRBV6-5 and J is TRBJ2-5; 7 bases line up with TRBD2. This CDR3 region has 16 residues. Trimming took 0 bases from V and 5 from J; bases not matched to a gene: 9. In germline, CDR1 is MNHEY, CDR2 SVGAGI.

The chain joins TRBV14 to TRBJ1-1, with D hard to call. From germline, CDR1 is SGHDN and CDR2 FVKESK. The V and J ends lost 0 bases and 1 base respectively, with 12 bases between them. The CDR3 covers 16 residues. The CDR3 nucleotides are TGTGCCAGCAGCCAAGAATTCTGGGGAGAGAACACTGAAGCTTTCTTT. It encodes CASSQEFWGENTEAFF.

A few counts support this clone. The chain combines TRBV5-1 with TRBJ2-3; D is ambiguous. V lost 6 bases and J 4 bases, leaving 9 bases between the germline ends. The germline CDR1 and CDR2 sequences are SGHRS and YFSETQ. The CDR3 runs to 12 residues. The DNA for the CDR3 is TGCGCCAGCAATGAGCAGGCAGATACGCAGTATTTT. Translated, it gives CASNEQADTQYF.

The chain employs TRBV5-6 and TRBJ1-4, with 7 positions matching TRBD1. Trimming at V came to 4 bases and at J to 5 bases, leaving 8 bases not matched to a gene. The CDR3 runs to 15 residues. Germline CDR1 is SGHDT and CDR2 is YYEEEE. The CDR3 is CASSASTGMNEKLFF. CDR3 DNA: TGTGCCAGCAGCGCCTCGACAGGGATGAATGAAAAACTGTTTTTT.